This T cell receptor (beta chain) is from a study of blood T cell repertoires in COVID-19. Authors' processing steps: Reference gene primer amplification gave estimated nucleated cell counts. The method was immunoSEQ multiplex PCR; TCRdb's version includes in-frame clones alone and lacks a portion of them. V, J and clone size are those of that table, while D and trimming were read from the DNA. This sample has 350,000 to 450,000 clones; 70% to 90% occur once, and the top ten carry 2% to 2.5%. With 4 bases clipped from V and 2 bases from J, the junction kept 5 bases outside the gene matches. This CDR3 is 14 amino acids long. Germline loops: CDR1 SGHRS, CDR2 YFSETQ.

The sample was peripheral blood. The receptor was derived from an older woman with COVID-19, enrolled during active disease. This sequence joins TRBV5-1 and TRBJ1-2, with 7 bases identical to TRBD1. This CDR3 reads CASSRQGLNYGYTF. CDR3 DNA: TGCGCCAGCAGCAGACAGGGTCTCAACTATGGCTACACCTTC.